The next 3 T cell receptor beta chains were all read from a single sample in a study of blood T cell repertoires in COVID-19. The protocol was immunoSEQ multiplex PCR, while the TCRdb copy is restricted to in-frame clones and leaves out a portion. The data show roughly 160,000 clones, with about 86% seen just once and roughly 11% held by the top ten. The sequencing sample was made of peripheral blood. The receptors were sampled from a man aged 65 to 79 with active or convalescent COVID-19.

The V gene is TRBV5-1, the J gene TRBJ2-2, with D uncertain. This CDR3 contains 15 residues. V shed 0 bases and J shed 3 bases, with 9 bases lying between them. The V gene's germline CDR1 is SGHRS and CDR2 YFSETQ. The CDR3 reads CASSLAPFYTGELFF. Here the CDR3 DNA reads TGCGCCAGCAGCTTGGCCCCCTTTTACACCGGGGAGCTGTTTTTT.

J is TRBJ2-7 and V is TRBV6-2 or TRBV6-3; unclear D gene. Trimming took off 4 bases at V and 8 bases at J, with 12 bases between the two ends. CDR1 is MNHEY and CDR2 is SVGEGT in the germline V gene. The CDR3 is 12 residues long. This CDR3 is CASSSRSPQQYF. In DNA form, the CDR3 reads TGTGCCAGCAGTTCTAGGTCCCCCCAGCAGTACTTC.

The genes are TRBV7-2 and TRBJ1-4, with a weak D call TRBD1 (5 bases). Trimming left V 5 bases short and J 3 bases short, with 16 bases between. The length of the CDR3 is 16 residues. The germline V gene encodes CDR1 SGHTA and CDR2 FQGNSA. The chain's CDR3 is CASSAQWGGSNEKLFF. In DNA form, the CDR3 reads TGTGCCAGCAGCGCCCAGTGGGGGGGGTCTAATGAAAAACTGTTTTTT. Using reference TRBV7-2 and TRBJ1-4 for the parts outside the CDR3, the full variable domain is GAGVSQSPSNKVTEKGKDVELRCDPISGHTALYWYRQSLGQGLEFLIYFQGNSAPDKSGLPSDRFSAERTGGSVSTLTIQRTQQEDSAVYLCASSAQWGGSNEKLFFGSGTQLSVL.